These 8 T cell receptor beta chains came from one sample sequenced in a study of blood T cell repertoires in COVID-19. The assay was immunoSEQ multiplex PCR, and TCRdb's table has in-frame clones only and misses some. The repertoire consists of 50,000 to 55,000 clones, with over 65% occurring once and the leading ten covering around a tenth. The sequenced sample consisted of peripheral blood. The receptors were gathered from a man aged 80 or over with COVID-19, enrolled during active disease.

The chain combines TRBV27 with TRBJ2-1, with 9 bases identical to TRBD2. Per germline, CDR1 MNHEY and CDR2 SMNVEV (reference sequence). CDR3 length equals 15 residues. Trimming took 3 bases from V and 7 from J; bases not matched to a gene: 7. CDR3: CASSFRGGGANEQFF. Written as DNA, the CDR3 is TGTGCCAGCAGTTTCCGTGGCGGGGGGGCGAATGAGCAGTTCTTC.

The V and J genes are TRBV5-4 and TRBJ2-3; 10 bases fit TRBD2. This CDR3 spans 18 amino acids. V trimming: 0 bases; J trimming: 0 bases; junction bases outside the gene matches: 7. In germline, CDR1 is SGHNT, CDR2 YYREEE (reference sequence). The DNA for the CDR3 is TGTGCCAGCAGCTTGGGACTAGCGGGCTTAACTAGCACAGATACGCAGTATTTT. Translation: CASSLGLAGLTSTDTQYF.

V is TRBV4-3 and J is TRBJ2-3; a possible D gene is TRBD1 (6 bases). Germline loops: CDR1 LGHNA, CDR2 YSLEER. V lost 0 bases and J lost 0, with 7 bases in between. There are 15 residues in the CDR3. The DNA for the CDR3 is TGCGCCAGCAGCCAAGATCAGGGGAGCACAGATACGCAGTATTTT. As protein: CASSQDQGSTDTQYF.

In nucleotides, the CDR3 is TGTGCCAGCAGCCTCGGAGGGACTACCCAGTACTTC. Its translation: CASSLGGTTQYF. This chain connects TRBV7-2 to TRBJ2-5, with D maybe TRBD2 (6 bases). The CDR3 totals 12 residues. Germline CDR1 reads SGHTA; CDR2 reads FQGNSA. The V gene lost 5 bases and the J gene lost 8 bases, with 12 bases spanning the gap.

The chain links TRBV24-1 to TRBJ2-1; 10 bases are a match to TRBD2. V dropped 4 bases and J dropped 4; count of bases not matched to a gene: 6. Germline V gene data show CDR1 as KGHDR and CDR2 as SFDVKD. There are 16 residues in the CDR3. The CDR3: CATSDLAGEGYNEQFF. Here the CDR3 DNA reads TGTGCCACCAGTGACCTAGCGGGAGAGGGGTACAATGAGCAGTTCTTC.

J is TRBJ1-1 and V is TRBV9; TRBD1 agrees at 7 bases. Germline CDR1 and CDR2: SGDLS and YYNGEE. V dropped 0 bases and J dropped 3; count of bases not matched to a gene: 8. CDR3 size: 16 residues. CDR3 nucleotide sequence: TGTGCCAGCAGCGTAGGACAGGGAGGTGAGTACACTGAAGCTTTCTTT. It is translated as CASSVGQGGEYTEAFF.

This chain connects TRBV28 to TRBJ2-5, with D possibly being TRBD1 (6 bases). Germline CDR1 reads MDHEN; CDR2 reads SYDVKM. This CDR3 has 15 residues. Trimming left V 1 base short and J 5 bases short, with 14 bases between. The CDR3 sequence is CASSLLGGASETQYF. In DNA form, the CDR3 reads TGTGCCAGCAGTTTATTAGGGGGAGCTTCGGAGACCCAGTACTTC. Together with reference TRBV28 and TRBJ2-5, the CDR3 gives the full variable domain: DVKVTQSSRYLVKRTGEKVFLECVQDMDHENMFWYRQDPGLGLRLIYFSYDVKMKEKGDIPEGYSVSREKKERFSLILESASTNQTSMYLCASSLLGGASETQYFGPGTRLLVL.

This clone was observed once. The rearrangement uses TRBV6-5 and TRBJ2-1; 8 bases are a match to TRBD2. V trimming: 7 bases; J trimming: 5 bases; junction bases outside the gene matches: 10. Germline V CDR1 and CDR2: MNHEY, SVGAGI. The CDR3 loop spans 15 amino acids. CDR3 sequence (DNA): TGTGCCAGCAAGGAAAGCGGGAGTAACGACAATGAGCAGTTCTTC. Amino acid sequence: CASKESGSNDNEQFF.